This is a list of T cell receptor beta chains from one sample in a study of early T cells in non-severe SARS-CoV-2 infection. TCRdb itself ran the 5' RACE reads through MiXCR, one entry per CDR3 protein. The sample has around 56,000 distinct CDR3 sequences, around 14% seen once. The sequencing here drew on whole blood, taken at baseline. The receptors here all came from an adult who was a healthcare worker with PCR-confirmed SARS-CoV-2 infection or an uninfected control (not recorded which). CDR3s include the opening cysteine and the closing phenylalanine or tryptophan. D genes are given only for firm matches. Clone size is stated in some rows and not others, as once, few, many or a class when expanded.

v_call: TRBV14
d_call: TRBD2
j_call: TRBJ2-5
clone_size: few
cdr3_nt: TGTGCCAGCAGCCAAGGGTTAGCGGGATATTTGGAGACCCAGTACTTC
cdr3_aa: CASSQGLAGYLETQYF

v_call: TRBV27
d_call: TRBD2
j_call: TRBJ2-3
clone_size: few
cdr3_nt: TGTGCCAGCAGTTGGCTAGCGGGGGGCACAGATACGCAGTATTTT
cdr3_aa: CASSWLAGGTDTQYF

v_call: TRBV28
d_call: .
j_call: TRBJ2-3
clone_size: .
cdr3_nt: TGTGCCAGCACCCTTTCAGGGTCAGATACGCAGTATTTT
cdr3_aa: CASTLSGSDTQYF

v_call: TRBV21-1
d_call: .
j_call: TRBJ1-5
clone_size: few
cdr3_nt: TGTGCCAGCAGCAAAGCAAAGGATCCGGCCCAGCATTTT
cdr3_aa: CASSKAKDPAQHF

v_call: TRBV12-3/TRBV12-4
d_call: TRBD1
j_call: TRBJ1-2
clone_size: few
cdr3_nt: TGTGCCAGCAGTTTTCCGGACAGGGGGCGATATGGCTACACCTTC
cdr3_aa: CASSFPDRGRYGYTF

v_call: TRBV7-6
d_call: .
j_call: TRBJ1-5
clone_size: few
cdr3_nt: TGTGCCAGCAGCCCCGACGGGGGTCAGCCCCAGCATTTT
cdr3_aa: CASSPDGGQPQHF

v_call: TRBV29-1
d_call: .
j_call: TRBJ2-4
clone_size: .
cdr3_nt: TGCAGCGTTGATGTAGGGACGGGAGAAAACATTCAGTACTTC
cdr3_aa: CSVDVGTGENIQYF

v_call: TRBV28
d_call: .
j_call: TRBJ2-1
clone_size: many
cdr3_nt: TGTGCCAGCAGTTTCCCCCAGGGAGGACGGGACTATGAGCAGTTCTTC
cdr3_aa: CASSFPQGGRDYEQFF

v_call: TRBV3-1
d_call: .
j_call: TRBJ2-1
clone_size: many
cdr3_nt: TGTGCCAGCAGCCAAGTGGGGGGACCCTACAATGAGCAGTTCTTC
cdr3_aa: CASSQVGGPYNEQFF

v_call: TRBV12-5
d_call: TRBD1
j_call: TRBJ1-6
clone_size: .
cdr3_nt: TGTGCTAGTGGTTTGGCCGGGACAGGGTCAGGTTCACCCCTCCACTTT
cdr3_aa: CASGLAGTGSGSPLHF

v_call: TRBV7-2
d_call: TRBD2
j_call: TRBJ2-1
clone_size: .
cdr3_nt: TGTGCCAGCAGCTTGAGTAGCGGGACCTACAATGAGCAGTTCTTC
cdr3_aa: CASSLSSGTYNEQFF

v_call: TRBV28
d_call: .
j_call: TRBJ1-2
clone_size: few
cdr3_nt: TGTGCCAGCAATATGGGTTACTATGGCTACACCTTC
cdr3_aa: CASNMGYYGYTF

v_call: TRBV10-3
d_call: .
j_call: TRBJ2-7
clone_size: .
cdr3_nt: TGTGCCATCAGCCCGGACAACTACGAGCAGTACTTC
cdr3_aa: CAISPDNYEQYF

v_call: TRBV5-5
d_call: .
j_call: TRBJ1-2
clone_size: few
cdr3_nt: TGTGCCAGCAGCTCCGACATGCCCCGGGATGGCTACACCTTC
cdr3_aa: CASSSDMPRDGYTF

v_call: TRBV10-2
d_call: .
j_call: TRBJ2-4
clone_size: many
cdr3_nt: TGCGCCAGCAGTGATGGGTTCGGGACTGCCCTCCGAAACATTCAGTACTTC
cdr3_aa: CASSDGFGTALRNIQYF

v_call: TRBV7-2
d_call: TRBD2
j_call: TRBJ2-7
clone_size: .
cdr3_nt: TGTGCCAGCAGCCGCTCATCTAGCGGGAGGGGCGAGCAGTACTTC
cdr3_aa: CASSRSSSGRGEQYF

v_call: TRBV20-1
d_call: .
j_call: TRBJ1-5
clone_size: few
cdr3_nt: TGCAGTGCTAGACAGCCGGCGGGCAATCAGCCCCAGCATTTT
cdr3_aa: CSARQPAGNQPQHF

v_call: TRBV5-1
d_call: .
j_call: TRBJ2-1
clone_size: few
cdr3_nt: TGCGCCAGCAGCTTGGTAGCTGGGTATGAGCAGTTCTTC
cdr3_aa: CASSLVAGYEQFF

v_call: TRBV18
d_call: .
j_call: TRBJ2-7
clone_size: few
cdr3_nt: TGTGCCAGCTCCGGGACAACCTACGAGCAGTACTTC
cdr3_aa: CASSGTTYEQYF

v_call: TRBV28
d_call: .
j_call: TRBJ2-2
clone_size: .
cdr3_nt: TGTGCCAGCAGTTCTAGGGGATACACCGGGGAGCTGTTTTTT
cdr3_aa: CASSSRGYTGELFF

v_call: TRBV12-3/TRBV12-4
d_call: TRBD1
j_call: TRBJ1-5
clone_size: once
cdr3_nt: TGTGCCAGCAGTTCTGGACAGGGGCACTCGCCCCAGCATTTT
cdr3_aa: CASSSGQGHSPQHF

v_call: TRBV5-1
d_call: TRBD1
j_call: TRBJ2-5
clone_size: .
cdr3_nt: TGCGCCAGCAGCTCCCCGACAGGGCTGGAGACCCAGTACTTC
cdr3_aa: CASSSPTGLETQYF